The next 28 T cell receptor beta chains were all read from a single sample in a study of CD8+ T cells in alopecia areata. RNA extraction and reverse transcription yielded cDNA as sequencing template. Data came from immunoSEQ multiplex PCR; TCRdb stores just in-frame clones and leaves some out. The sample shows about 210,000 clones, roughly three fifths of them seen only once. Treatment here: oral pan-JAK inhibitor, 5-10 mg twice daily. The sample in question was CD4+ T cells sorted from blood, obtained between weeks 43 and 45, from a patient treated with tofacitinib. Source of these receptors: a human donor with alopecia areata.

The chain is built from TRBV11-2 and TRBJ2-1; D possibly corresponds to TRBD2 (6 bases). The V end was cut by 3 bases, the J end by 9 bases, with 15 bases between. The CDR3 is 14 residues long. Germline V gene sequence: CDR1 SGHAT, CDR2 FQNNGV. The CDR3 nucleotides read TGTGCCAGCAGCTTGGAGCGACTAGATAGTGAGCAGTTCTTC. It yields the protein CASSLERLDSEQFF.

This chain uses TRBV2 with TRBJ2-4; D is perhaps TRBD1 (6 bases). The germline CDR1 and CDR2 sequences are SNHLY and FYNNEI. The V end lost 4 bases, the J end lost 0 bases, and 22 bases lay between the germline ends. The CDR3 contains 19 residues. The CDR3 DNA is TGTGCCAGCAGTGGGACAGTCCTTAGTGTCGTTCTAGCCAAAAACATTCAGTACTTC. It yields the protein CASSGTVLSVVLAKNIQYF. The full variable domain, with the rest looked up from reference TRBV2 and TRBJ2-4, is EPEVTQTPSHQVTQMGQEVILRCVPISNHLYFYWYRQILGQKVEFLVSFYNNEISEKSEIFDDQFSVERPDGSNFTLKIRSTKLEDSAMYFCASSGTVLSVVLAKNIQYFGAGTRLSVL.

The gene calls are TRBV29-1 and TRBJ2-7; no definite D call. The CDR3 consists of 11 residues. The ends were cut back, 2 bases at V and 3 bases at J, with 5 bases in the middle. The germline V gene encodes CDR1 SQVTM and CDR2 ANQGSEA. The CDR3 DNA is TGCAGCGTTGAACTGTTCTACGAGCAGTACTTC. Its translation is CSVELFYEQYF.

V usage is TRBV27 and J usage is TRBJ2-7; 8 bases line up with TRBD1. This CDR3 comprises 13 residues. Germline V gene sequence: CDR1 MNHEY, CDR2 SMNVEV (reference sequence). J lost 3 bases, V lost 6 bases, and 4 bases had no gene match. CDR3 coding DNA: TGTGCCAGCAGCAGGGGGCAGTTCTACGAGCAGTACTTC. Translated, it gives CASSRGQFYEQYF.

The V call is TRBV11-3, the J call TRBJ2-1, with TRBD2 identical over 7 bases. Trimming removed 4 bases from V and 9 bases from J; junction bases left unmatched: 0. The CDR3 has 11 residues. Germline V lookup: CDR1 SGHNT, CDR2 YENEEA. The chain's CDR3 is CASSSGGEQFF. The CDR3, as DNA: TGTGCCAGCAGCTCGGGGGGTGAGCAGTTCTTC.

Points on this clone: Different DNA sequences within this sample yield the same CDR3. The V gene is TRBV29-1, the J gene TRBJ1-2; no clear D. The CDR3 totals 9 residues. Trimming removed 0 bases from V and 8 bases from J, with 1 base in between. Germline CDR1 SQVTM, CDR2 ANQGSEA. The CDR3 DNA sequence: TGCAGCGTTGAAGAAGGCTACACCTTC. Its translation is CSVEEGYTF.

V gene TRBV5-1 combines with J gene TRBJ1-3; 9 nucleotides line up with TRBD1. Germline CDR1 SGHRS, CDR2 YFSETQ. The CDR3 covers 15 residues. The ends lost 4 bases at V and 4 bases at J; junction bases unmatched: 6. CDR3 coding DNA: TGCGCCAGCAGCCCACAGGGGGCGGCCGGAAACACCATATATTTT. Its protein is CASSPQGAAGNTIYF.

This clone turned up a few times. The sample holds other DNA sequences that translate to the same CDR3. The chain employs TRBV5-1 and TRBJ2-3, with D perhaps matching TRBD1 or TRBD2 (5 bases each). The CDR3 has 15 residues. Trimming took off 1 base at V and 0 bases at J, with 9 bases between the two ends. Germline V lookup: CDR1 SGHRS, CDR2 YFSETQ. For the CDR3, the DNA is TGCGCCAGCAGCTTGCGAGGGGTTAGCACAGATACGCAGTATTTT. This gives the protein CASSLRGVSTDTQYF.

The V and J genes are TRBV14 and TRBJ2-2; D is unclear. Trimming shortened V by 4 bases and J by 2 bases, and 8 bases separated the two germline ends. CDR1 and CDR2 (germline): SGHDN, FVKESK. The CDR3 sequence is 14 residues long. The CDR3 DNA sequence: TGTGCCAGCAGCCTCAGACTTAACACCGGGGAGCTGTTTTTT. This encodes CASSLRLNTGELFF.

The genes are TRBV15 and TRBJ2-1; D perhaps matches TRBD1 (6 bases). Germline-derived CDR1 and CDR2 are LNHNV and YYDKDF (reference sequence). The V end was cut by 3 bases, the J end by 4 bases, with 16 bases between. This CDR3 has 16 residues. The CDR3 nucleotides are TGTGCCACCAGCAGGGAGACAGGCAGCCCTTACAATGAGCAGTTCTTC. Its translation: CATSRETGSPYNEQFF.

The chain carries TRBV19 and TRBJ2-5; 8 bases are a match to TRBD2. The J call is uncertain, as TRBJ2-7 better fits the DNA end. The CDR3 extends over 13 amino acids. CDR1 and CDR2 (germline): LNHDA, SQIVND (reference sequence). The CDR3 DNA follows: TGTGCCAGTAGTAGCGGGGGGCTTGGCGAGCAGTACTTC. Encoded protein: CASSSGGLGEQYF.

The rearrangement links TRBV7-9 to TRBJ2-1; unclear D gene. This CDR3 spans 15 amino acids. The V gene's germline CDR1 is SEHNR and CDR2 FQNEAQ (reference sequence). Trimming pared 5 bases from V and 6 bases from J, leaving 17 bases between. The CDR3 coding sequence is TGTGCCAGCAGCCCCAAAGGTCTCCTGGGCAATGAGCAGTTCTTC. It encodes CASSPKGLLGNEQFF.

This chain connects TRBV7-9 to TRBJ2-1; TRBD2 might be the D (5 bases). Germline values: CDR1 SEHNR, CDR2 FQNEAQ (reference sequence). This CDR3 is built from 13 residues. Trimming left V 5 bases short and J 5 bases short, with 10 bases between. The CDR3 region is CASSRGQHNEQFF. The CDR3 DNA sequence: TGTGCCAGCAGCCGAGGGCAGCACAATGAGCAGTTCTTC.

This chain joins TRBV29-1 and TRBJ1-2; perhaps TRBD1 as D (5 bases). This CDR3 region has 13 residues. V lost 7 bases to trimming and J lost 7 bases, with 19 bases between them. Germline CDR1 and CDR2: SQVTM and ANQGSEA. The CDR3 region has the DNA TGCAGCGCCACGGGACGGGACCCCGGTGGCTACACCTTC. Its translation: CSATGRDPGGYTF.

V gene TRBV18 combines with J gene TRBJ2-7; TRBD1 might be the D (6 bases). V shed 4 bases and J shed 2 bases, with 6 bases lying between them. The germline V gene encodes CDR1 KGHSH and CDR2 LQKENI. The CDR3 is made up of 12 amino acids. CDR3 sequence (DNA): TGTGCCAGCTCACGGGACACCTACGAGCAGTACTTC. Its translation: CASSRDTYEQYF.

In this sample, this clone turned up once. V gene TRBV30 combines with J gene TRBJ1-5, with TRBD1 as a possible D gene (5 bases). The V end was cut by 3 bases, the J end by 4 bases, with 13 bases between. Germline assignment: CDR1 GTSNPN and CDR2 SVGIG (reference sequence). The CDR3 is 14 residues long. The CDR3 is CAWRQQAQNQPQHF. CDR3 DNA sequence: TGTGCCTGGAGGCAACAGGCACAAAATCAGCCCCAGCATTTT.

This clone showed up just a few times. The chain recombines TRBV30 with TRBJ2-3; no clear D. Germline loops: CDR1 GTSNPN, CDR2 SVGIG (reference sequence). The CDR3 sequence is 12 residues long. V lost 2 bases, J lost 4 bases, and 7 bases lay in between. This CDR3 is CAWSRASDTQYF. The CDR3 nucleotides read TGTGCCTGGAGTCGAGCTTCAGATACGCAGTATTTT.

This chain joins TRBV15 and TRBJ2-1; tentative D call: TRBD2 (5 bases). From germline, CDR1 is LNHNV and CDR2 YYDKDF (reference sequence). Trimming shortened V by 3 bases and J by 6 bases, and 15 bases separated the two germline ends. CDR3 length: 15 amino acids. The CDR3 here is CATSSRSASGNEQFF. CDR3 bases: TGTGCCACCAGCAGCCGTAGCGCGTCGGGCAATGAGCAGTTCTTC.

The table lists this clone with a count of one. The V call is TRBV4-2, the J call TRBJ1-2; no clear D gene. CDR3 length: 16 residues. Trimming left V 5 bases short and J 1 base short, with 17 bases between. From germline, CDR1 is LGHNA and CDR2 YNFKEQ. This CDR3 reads CASSLKDLVFNYGYTF. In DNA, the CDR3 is TGTGCCAGCAGCTTGAAGGATCTGGTTTTTAACTATGGCTACACCTTC.

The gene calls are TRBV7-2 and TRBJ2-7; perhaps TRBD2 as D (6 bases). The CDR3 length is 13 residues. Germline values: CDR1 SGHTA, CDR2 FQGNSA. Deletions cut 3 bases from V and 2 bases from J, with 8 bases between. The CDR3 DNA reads TGTGCCAGCAGCTTCGGAGGGCCCTACGAGCAGTACTTC. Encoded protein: CASSFGGPYEQYF.

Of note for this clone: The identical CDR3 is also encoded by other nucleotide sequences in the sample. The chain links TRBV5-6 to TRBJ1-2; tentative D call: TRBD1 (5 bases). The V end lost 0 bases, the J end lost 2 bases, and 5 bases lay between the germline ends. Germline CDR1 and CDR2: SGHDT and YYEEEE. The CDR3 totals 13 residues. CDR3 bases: TGTGCCAGCAGCTTGGGACAGAACTATGGCTACACCTTC. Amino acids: CASSLGQNYGYTF.

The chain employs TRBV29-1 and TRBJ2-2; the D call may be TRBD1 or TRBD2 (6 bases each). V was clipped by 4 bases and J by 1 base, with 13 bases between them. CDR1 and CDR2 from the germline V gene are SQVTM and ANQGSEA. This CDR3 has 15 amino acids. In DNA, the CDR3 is TGCAGCGTTGGGGCCGGGGGCCAGAACACCGGGGAGCTGTTTTTT. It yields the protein CSVGAGGQNTGELFF.

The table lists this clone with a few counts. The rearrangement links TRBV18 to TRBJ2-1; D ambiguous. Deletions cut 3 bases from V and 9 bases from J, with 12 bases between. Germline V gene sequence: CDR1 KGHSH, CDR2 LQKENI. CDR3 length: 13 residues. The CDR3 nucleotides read TGTGCCAGCTCACCGGACCAAATGCGTGAGCAGTTCTTC. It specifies CASSPDQMREQFF.

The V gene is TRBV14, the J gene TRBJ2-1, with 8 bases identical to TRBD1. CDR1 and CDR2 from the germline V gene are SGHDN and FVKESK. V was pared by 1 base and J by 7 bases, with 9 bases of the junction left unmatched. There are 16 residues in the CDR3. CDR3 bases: TGTGCCAGCAGCCAAGGGACCGGGACAGGTCTTAATGAGCAGTTCTTC. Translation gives CASSQGTGTGLNEQFF.

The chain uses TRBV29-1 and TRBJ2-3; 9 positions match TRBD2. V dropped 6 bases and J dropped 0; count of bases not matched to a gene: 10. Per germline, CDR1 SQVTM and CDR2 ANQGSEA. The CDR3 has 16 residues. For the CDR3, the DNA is TGCAGCGTCTCGGAGGCTAGCGGGGTTAGCACAGATACGCAGTATTTT. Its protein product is CSVSEASGVSTDTQYF.

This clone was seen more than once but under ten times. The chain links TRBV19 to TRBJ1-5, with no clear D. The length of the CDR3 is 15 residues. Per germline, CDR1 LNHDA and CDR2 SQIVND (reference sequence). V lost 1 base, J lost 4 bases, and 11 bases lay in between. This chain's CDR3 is CASSIGVQMNQPQHF. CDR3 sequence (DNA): TGTGCCAGTAGTATAGGGGTCCAAATGAATCAGCCCCAGCATTTT.

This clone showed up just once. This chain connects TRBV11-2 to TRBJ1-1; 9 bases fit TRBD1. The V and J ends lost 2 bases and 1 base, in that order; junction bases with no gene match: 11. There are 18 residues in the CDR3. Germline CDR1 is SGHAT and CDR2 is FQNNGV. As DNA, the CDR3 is TGTGCCAGCAGCTTATGGGGGACAGGGAAAGTGGGGAACACTGAAGCTTTCTTT. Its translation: CASSLWGTGKVGNTEAFF.

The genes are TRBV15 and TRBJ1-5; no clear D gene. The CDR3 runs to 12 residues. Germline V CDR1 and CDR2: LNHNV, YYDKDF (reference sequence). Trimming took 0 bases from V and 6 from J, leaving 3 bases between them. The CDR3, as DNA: TGTGCCACCAGCAGAGATCGTCAGCCCCAGCATTTT. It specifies CATSRDRQPQHF.